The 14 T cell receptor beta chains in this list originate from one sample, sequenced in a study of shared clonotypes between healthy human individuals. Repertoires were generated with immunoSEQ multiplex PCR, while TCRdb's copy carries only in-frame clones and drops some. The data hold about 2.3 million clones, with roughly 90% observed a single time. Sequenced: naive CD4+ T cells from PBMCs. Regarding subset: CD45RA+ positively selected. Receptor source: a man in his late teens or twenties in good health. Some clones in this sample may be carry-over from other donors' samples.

This CDR3 is CASSSPGRGPYNEQFF. In DNA, the CDR3 is TGCGCCAGCAGCTCTCCAGGGAGGGGGCCCTACAATGAGCAGTTCTTC. The genes are TRBV5-1 and TRBJ2-1; possibly TRBD1 or TRBD2 for D (7 bases each). Germline CDR1 SGHRS, CDR2 YFSETQ. V lost 3 bases and J 2 bases, leaving 15 bases between the germline ends. CDR3 length equals 16 residues.

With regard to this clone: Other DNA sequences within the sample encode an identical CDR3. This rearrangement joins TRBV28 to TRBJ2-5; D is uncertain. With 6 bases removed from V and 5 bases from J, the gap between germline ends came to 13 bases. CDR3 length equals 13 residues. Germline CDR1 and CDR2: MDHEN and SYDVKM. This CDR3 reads CASSPPGLETQYF. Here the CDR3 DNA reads TGTGCCAGCAGCCCCCCGGGTTTGGAGACCCAGTACTTC.

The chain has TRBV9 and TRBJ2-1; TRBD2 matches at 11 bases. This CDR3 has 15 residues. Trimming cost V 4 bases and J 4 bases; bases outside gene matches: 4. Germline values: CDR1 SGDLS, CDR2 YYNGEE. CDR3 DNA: TGTGCCAGCAGCTCGGGACTAGCGGAGTACAATGAGCAGTTCTTC. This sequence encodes CASSSGLAEYNEQFF.

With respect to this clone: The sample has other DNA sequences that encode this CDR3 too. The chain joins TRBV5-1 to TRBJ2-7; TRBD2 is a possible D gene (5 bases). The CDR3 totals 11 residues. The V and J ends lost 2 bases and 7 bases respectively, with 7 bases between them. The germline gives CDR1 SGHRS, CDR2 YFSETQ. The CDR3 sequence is CASSFSGEQYF. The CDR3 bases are TGCGCCAGCAGCTTCTCGGGAGAGCAGTACTTC.

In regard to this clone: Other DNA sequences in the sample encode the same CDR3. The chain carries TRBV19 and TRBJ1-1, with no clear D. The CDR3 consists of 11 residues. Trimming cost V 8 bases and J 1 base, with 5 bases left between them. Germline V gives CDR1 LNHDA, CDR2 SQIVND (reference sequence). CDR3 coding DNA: TGTGCCAGTCTTCGGAACACTGAAGCTTTCTTT. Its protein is CASLRNTEAFF.

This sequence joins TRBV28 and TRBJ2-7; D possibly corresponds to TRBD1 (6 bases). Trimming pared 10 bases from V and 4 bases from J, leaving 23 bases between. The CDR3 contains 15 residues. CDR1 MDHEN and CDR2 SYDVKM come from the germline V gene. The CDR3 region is CATREHGTNLYEQYF. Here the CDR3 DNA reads TGTGCCACCCGGGAACACGGGACAAACCTTTACGAGCAGTACTTC.

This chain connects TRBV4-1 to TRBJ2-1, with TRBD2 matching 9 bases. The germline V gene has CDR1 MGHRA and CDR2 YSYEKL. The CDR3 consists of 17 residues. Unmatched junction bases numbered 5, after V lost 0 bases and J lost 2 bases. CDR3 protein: CASSQDERLAAYNEQFF. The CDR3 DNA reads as TGCGCCAGCAGCCAAGATGAGAGACTAGCGGCCTACAATGAGCAGTTCTTC.

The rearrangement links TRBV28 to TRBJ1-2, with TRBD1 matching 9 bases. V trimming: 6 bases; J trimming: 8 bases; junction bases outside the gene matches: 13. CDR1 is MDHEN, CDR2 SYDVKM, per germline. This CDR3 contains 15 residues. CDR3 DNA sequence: TGTGCCAGCAGCGGCACTAGGACAGGGGTATCGGGCTACACCTTC. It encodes CASSGTRTGVSGYTF.

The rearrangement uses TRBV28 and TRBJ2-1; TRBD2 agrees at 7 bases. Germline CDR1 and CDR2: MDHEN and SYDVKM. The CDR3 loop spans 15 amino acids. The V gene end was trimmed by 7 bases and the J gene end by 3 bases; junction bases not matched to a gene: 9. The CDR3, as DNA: TGTGCCAGCACCTTGGGCGGGAGCCACTACAATGAGCAGTTCTTC. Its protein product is CASTLGGSHYNEQFF.

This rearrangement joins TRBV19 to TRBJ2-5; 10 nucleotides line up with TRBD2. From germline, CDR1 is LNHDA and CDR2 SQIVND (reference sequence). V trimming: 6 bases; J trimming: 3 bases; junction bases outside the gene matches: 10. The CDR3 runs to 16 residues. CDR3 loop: CASRSSSTSGKETQYF. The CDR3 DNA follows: TGTGCCAGTAGGTCCTCTTCTACTAGCGGGAAAGAGACCCAGTACTTC.

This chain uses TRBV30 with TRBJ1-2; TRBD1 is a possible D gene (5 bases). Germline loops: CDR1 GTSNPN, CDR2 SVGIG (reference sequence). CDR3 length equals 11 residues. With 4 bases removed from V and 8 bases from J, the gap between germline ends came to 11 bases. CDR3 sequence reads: CAWIKWGGYTF. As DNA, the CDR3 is TGTGCCTGGATTAAATGGGGGGGCTACACCTTC.

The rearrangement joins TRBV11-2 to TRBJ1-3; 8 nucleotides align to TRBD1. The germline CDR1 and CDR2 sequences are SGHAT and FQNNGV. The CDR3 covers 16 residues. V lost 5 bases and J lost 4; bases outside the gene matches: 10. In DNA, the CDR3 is TGTGCCAGCAGCCCGGACAGGGCCTCCTTCGGAAACACCATATATTTT. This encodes CASSPDRASFGNTIYF. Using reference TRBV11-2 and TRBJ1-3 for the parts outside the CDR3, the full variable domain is EAGVAQSPRYKIIEKRQSVAFWCNPISGHATLYWYQQILGQGPKLLIQFQNNGVVDDSQLPKDRFSAERLKGVDSTLKIQPAKLEDSAVYLCASSPDRASFGNTIYFGEGSWLTVV.

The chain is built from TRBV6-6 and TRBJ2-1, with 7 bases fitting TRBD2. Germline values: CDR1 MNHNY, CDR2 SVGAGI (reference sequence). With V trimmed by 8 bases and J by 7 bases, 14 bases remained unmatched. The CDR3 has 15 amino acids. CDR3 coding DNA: TGTGCCAGCCAGGGAGGGCCTAGCGAGAGGAATGAGCAGTTCTTC. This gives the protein CASQGGPSERNEQFF.

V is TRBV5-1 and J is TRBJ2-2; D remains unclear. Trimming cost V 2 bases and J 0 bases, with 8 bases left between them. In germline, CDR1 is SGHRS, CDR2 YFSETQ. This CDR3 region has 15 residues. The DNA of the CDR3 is TGCGCCAGCAGCTTTCAGTCTACGAACACCGGGGAGCTGTTTTTT. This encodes CASSFQSTNTGELFF.